This TCR beta chain was captured in a study of human T cells and chemical hapten exposure. Study overall: Slight differences in pooled library volume were the main source of varying TCR yields across samples. Findings and limits, study-wide: High-frequency TCRs, those above 1 in 1000, stayed the same after DPC sensitization.

In the case of this clonotype: The antigen is undetermined.

Time point in this sample: healthy volunteer bleed at 6 weeks. Total RNA was isolated from unfractionated whole blood. Trimming took 5 bases from V and 8 from J; bases not matched to a gene: 5. Germline V gene sequence: CDR1 SEHNR, CDR2 FQNEAQ (reference sequence). This CDR3 region has 14 residues. During construction of the library, unique molecular identifiers were attached to individual cDNA molecules for quantitative, reproducible TCR counting. Authors' processing steps: There were a median of approximately 100,000 TCRs per sample, with a range from about 20,000 to 700,000. TCRdb used MiXCR to reprocess the RACE reads, holding one entry per CDR3 protein. For this entry, the V and J calls and clone size follow TCRdb and not the study's own pipeline. Found here are under 90,000 distinct CDR3 sequences, roughly 8.7% of them singletons; the top ten hold roughly 1.5%.

This sequence originates from a male donor in good health. Some clones in this sample may be carry-over from other donors' samples. Sequencing was carried out using whole blood. This sequence joins TRBV7-9 and TRBJ1-4; 10 bases fit TRBD1. The CDR3 sequence: CASSRDRGWEKLFF. CDR3 coding DNA: TGTGCCAGCAGCCGGGACAGGGGATGGGAAAAACTGTTTTTT. Full variable domain (remainder filled in from reference TRBV7-9 and TRBJ1-4): DTGVSQNPRHKITKRGQNVTFRCDPISEHNRLYWYRQTLGQGPEFLTYFQNEAQLEKSRLLSDRFSAERPKGSFSTLEIQRTEQGDSAMYLCASSRDRGWEKLFFGSGTQLSVL.